This T cell receptor beta chain was identified in a study of blood T cells in healthy people across ages. About the study: Every two T cells gave about one barcoded beta molecule via template switching.

Notes on this clonotype: Antigen unknown.

Then a second PCR, running roughly 7 to 11 cycles, was carried out with a sample-barcoded 5' primer and a J-beta primer mix. Each cDNA molecule, via a template-switch adaptor with 12 random nucleotides, was tagged. In TCRdb, the 5' RACE reads were re-called with MiXCR into one record per CDR3 protein. This sample has 580,000 or so distinct CDR3 sequences, with around 48% found just once. Study observations and caveats: Relative to aged donors, long-lived donors carried more naive CD4+ cells and displayed higher diversity.

Specimen: blood. This TCR derives from a man of 80 years or more in good health.

The CDR3 region is CASSLHGQGGETQYF. CDR3 DNA: TGTGCCAGCAGCTTACATGGACAGGGAGGGGAGACCCAGTACTTC. The chain links TRBV7-2 to TRBJ2-5; D possibly corresponds to TRBD1 (8 bases). The ends were cut back, 2 bases at V and 5 bases at J, with 15 bases in the middle. This CDR3 comprises 15 residues. Germline V gene data show CDR1 as SGHTA and CDR2 as FQGNSA.